The 4 T cell receptor beta chains in this list originate from one sample, sequenced in a study of TIL therapy for anti-PD-1-resistant metastatic lung cancer. Time point meaning: pre-treatment sample, taken before nivolumab and TIL therapy. The tumor samples were excised metastases, mostly pleural nodules or supraclavicular lymph nodes. Sequencing used immunoSEQ v3. Libraries were prepared by immunoSEQ multiplex PCR; TCRdb keeps only in-frame clonotypes and omits some of them. Among tens of thousands of clones listed, 60% to 85% were seen once. Material: tumor tissue, obtained at baseline. The receptors shown here come from a person between 30 and 80 years old with non-small cell lung cancer.

This clone was observed a few times. This chain joins TRBV5-4 and TRBJ1-2; D call uncertain. This CDR3 is 14 amino acids long. The ends were cut back, 0 bases at V and 4 bases at J, with 10 bases in the middle. Germline V lookup: CDR1 SGHNT, CDR2 YYREEE (reference sequence). The CDR3 region has the DNA TGTGCCAGCAGCTTGGTGGATCAAGGCTATGGCTACACCTTC. Translating it yields CASSLVDQGYGYTF.

The V and J genes are TRBV6-1 and TRBJ1-5; D possibly corresponds to TRBD1 (5 bases). Trimming left V 10 bases short and J 0 bases short, with 13 bases between. Germline assignment: CDR1 MNHNS and CDR2 SASEGT. CDR3 length: 14 residues. CDR3 sequence reads: CATDRLNSNQPQHF. In nucleotides, the CDR3 is TGTGCCACCGACAGATTAAATAGCAATCAGCCCCAGCATTTT.

The rearrangement joins TRBV10-1 to TRBJ2-1; 7 bases fit TRBD2. The germline CDR1 and CDR2 sequences are WNHNN and SYGVQD (reference sequence). After removal of 6 bases from V and 7 bases from J, the junction contained 6 bases not matched to a gene. CDR3 length equals 13 residues. CDR3 nucleotide sequence: TGCGCCAGCAGCCGACTAGCTTGGAATGAGCAGTTCTTC. The encoded protein is CASSRLAWNEQFF.

The chain recombines TRBV30 with TRBJ1-6, with TRBD1 as a possible D gene (5 bases). Germline loops: CDR1 GTSNPN, CDR2 SVGIG (reference sequence). The germline V and J ends were trimmed by 2 bases and 7 bases, with 6 bases remaining between them. The CDR3 is 12 residues long. CDR3 in DNA: TGTGCCTGGAGTCGGGGGAATTCACCCCTCCACTTT. It codes for CAWSRGNSPLHF.